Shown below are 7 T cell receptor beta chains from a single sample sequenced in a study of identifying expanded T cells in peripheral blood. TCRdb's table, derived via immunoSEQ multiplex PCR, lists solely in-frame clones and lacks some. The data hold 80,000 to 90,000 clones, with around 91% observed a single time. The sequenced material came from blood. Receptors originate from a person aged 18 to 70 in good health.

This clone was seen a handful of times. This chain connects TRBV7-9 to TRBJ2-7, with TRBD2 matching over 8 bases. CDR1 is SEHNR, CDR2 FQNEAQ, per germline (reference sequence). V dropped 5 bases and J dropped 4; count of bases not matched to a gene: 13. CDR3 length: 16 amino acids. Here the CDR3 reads CASSPPPLAGRYEQYF. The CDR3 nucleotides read TGTGCCAGCAGCCCGCCCCCCTTAGCGGGACGTTACGAGCAGTACTTC.

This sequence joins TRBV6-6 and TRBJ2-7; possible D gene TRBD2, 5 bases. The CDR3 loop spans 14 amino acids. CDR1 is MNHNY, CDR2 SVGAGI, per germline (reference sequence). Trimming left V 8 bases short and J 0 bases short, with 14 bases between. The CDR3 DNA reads TGTGCCAGCGCCCGGGGAGCACCCTCCTACGAGCAGTACTTC. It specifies CASARGAPSYEQYF.

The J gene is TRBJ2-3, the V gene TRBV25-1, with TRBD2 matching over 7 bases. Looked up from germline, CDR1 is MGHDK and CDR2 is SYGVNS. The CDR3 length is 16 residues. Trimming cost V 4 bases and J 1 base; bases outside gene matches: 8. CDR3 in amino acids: CASSASYAGGTDTQYF. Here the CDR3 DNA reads TGTGCCAGCAGTGCTTCTTACGCGGGGGGCACAGATACGCAGTATTTT.

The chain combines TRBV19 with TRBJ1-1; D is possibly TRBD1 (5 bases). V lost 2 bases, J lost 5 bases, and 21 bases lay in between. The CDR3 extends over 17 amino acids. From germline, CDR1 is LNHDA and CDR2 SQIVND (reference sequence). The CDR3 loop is CASSIPSGLLGRTEAFF. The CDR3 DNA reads TGTGCCAGTAGTATACCCTCGGGACTCCTGGGAAGAACTGAAGCTTTCTTT.

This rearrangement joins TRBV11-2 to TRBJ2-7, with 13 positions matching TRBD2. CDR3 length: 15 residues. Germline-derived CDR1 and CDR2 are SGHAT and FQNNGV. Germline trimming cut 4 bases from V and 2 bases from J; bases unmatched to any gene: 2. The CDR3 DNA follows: TGTGCCAGCAGCTGGGGGACTAGCGGGGCCTACGAGCAGTACTTC. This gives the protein CASSWGTSGAYEQYF.

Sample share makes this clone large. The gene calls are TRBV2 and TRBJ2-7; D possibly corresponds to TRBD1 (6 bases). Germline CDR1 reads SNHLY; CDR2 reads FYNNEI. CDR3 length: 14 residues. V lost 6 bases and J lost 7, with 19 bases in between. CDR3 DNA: TGTGCCAGCAGCCCCTTGGACAGCCTCGGGGAGCAGTACTTC. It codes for CASSPLDSLGEQYF.

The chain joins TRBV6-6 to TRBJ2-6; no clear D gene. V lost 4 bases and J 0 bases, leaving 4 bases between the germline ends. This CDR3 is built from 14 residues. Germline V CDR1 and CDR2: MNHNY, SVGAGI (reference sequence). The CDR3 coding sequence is TGTGCCAGCAGTTGGCGCTCTGGGGCCAACGTCCTGACTTTC. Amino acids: CASSWRSGANVLTF.